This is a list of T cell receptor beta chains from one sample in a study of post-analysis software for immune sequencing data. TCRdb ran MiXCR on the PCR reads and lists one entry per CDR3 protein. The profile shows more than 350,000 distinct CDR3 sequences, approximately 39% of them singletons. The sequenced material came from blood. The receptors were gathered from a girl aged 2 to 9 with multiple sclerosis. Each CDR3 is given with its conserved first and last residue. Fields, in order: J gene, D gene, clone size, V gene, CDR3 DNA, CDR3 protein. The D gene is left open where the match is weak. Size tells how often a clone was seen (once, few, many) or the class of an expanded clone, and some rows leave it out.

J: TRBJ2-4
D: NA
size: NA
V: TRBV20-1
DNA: TGCAGTGAATACACATCCTCACCTATCACAGAAGCCAAAAACATTCAGTACTTC
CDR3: CSEYTSSPITEAKNIQYF

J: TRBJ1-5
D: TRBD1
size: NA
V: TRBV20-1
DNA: TGCAGTGCTAGAGACCTCTTCGCCGGGACAGGCAATCAGCCCCAGCATTTT
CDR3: CSARDLFAGTGNQPQHF

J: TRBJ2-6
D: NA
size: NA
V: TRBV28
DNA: TGTGCCAGCAGTCCCCGGGGCTTGAGGTCTGGGGCCAACGTCCTGACTTTC
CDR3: CASSPRGLRSGANVLTF

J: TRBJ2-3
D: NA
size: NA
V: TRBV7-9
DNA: TGTGCCAGTAGCTTAGGGTTGGTGGGACGCACAGATACGCAGTATTTT
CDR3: CASSLGLVGRTDTQYF

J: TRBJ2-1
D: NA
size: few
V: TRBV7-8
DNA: TGTGCCAGCAGCTTAGGTCCGGGGAGGAGCTCCTACAATGAGCAGTTCTTC
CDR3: CASSLGPGRSSYNEQFF

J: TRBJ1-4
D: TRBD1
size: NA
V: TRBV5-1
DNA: TGCGCCAGCAGGGCAACAGGGGACTCAGCAACTAATGAAAAACTGTTTTTT
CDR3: CASRATGDSATNEKLFF

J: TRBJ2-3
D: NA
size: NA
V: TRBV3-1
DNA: TGTGCCAGCAGCCGGGACTTACGAGATACGCAGTATTTT
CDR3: CASSRDLRDTQYF

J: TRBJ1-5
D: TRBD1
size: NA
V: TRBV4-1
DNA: TGCGCCAGCAGCCGAGGGGACAGGGGAACCAATCAGCCCCAGCATTTT
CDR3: CASSRGDRGTNQPQHF

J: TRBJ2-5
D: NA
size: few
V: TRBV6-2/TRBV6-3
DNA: TGTGCCAGCAGGCTGGCTGGTCTGACGGTAGAGACCCAGTACTTC
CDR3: CASRLAGLTVETQYF

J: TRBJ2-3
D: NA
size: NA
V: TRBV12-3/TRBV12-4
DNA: TGTGCCAGCAGTTTTCGGCAGGCGCAAAGCTCGCAGTATTTT
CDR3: CASSFRQAQSSQYF

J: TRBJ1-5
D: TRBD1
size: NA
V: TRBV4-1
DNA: TGCGCCAGCAGCCCAGGGGGCACGGGAGGTGGCAATCAGCCCCAGCATTTT
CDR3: CASSPGGTGGGNQPQHF

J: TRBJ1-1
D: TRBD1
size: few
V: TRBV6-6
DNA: TGTGCCAGCAGTCTGGACAGGAAGAACACTGAAGCTTTCTTT
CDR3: CASSLDRKNTEAFF

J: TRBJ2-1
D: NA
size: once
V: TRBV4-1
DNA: TGCGCCAGCAGCCAACCTCTCCAGGGGAGTAACCCCAATGAGCAGTTCTTC
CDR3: CASSQPLQGSNPNEQFF

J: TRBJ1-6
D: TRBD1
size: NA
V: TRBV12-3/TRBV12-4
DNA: TGTGCCAGCAGTTTAGGGGGGGACAGAGATAATTCACCCCTCCACTTT
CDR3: CASSLGGDRDNSPLHF

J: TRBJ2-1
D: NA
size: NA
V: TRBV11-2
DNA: TGTGCCAGCAGCTTAGATTGGAGGGGCTACAATGAGCAGTTCTTC
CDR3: CASSLDWRGYNEQFF

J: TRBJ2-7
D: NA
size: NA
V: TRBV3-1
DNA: TGTGCCAGCAGCAGGCTGCAACAGTACGAGCAGTACTTC
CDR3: CASSRLQQYEQYF

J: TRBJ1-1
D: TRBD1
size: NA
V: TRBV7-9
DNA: TGTGCCAGCAGCCCAACCGACAGGGCTGAAGCTTTCTTT
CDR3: CASSPTDRAEAFF

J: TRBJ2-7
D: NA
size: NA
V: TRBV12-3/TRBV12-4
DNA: TGTGCCGGCAGTTTACACCAAATAGGATACACCTACGAGCAGTACTTC
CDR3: CAGSLHQIGYTYEQYF

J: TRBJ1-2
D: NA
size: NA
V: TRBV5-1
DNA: TGCGCCAGCAGCTTGGGCCTCTCGGGACGGCTCTATGGCTACACCTTC
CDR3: CASSLGLSGRLYGYTF

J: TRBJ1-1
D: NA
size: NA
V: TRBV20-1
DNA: TGCAGTGCTAGAGTGGGCAATTCTCTGAACACTGAAGCTTTCTTT
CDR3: CSARVGNSLNTEAFF

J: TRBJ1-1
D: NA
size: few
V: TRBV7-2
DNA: TGTGCCAGCAGCTTACGTGGGTCTGGGGACACTGAAGCTTTCTTT
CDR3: CASSLRGSGDTEAFF

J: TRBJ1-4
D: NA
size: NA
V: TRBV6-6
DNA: TGTGCCACCAGGCAGGGACAAGATGAAAAACTGTTTTTT
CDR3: CATRQGQDEKLFF

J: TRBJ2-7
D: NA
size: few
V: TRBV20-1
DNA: TGCAGTGCTGCGAAACAGGGACGGGGCTACGAGCAGTACTTC
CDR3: CSAAKQGRGYEQYF

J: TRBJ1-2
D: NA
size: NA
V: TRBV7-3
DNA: TGTGCCAGCAGCCCAGGACAGTCCCCCTATGGCTACACCTTC
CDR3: CASSPGQSPYGYTF

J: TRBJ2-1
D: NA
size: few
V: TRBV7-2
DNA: TGTGCCAGCAGTCGCAGGGTGAGGCAGTTCTTC
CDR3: CASSRRVRQFF

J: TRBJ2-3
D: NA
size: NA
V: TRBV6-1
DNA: TGTGCCAGCAGCACCCATGGCTCACCCACAGATACGCAGTATTTT
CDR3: CASSTHGSPTDTQYF

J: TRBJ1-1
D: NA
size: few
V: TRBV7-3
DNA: TGTGCCAGCAGCTTGAATCGGCGGGGCTTGACTGAAGCTTTCTTT
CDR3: CASSLNRRGLTEAFF

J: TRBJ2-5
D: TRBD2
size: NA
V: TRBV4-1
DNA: TGCGCCAGCAGCCAAGGAGTTAGCGGGGGGTACCAAGAGACCCAGTACTTC
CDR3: CASSQGVSGGYQETQYF

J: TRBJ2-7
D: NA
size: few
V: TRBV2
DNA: TGTGCCAGCAACCAAAGGGACCCTTTCTACGAGCAGTACTTC
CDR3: CASNQRDPFYEQYF

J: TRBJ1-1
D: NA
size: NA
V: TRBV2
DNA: TGTGCCAGCATAAAAAGACCTAACTTTAACACTGAAGCTTTCTTT
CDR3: CASIKRPNFNTEAFF

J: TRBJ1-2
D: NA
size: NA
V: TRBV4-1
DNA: TGCGCCAGCAGCCAACTTGGGGGGAATTACTATGGCTACACCTTC
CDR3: CASSQLGGNYYGYTF

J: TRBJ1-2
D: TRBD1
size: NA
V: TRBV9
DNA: TGTGCCAGCAGCGGACCGGGACAGGGGCTCTCGCTCCTATTAAACTATGGCTACACCTTC
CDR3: CASSGPGQGLSLLLNYGYTF

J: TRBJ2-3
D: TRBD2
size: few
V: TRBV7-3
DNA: TGTGCCAGCAGCTTAAGAGGGAGGGGACTAGCGGGGACCACAGATACGCAGTATTTT
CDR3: CASSLRGRGLAGTTDTQYF

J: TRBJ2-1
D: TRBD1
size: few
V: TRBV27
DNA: TGTGCCAGCAGTCCGACAGGGCCCCCCTACAATGAGCAGTTCTTC
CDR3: CASSPTGPPYNEQFF

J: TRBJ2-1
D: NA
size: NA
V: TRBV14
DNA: TGTGCCAGCAGCCAAGTATACAGTTCCAAGCAGTTCTTC
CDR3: CASSQVYSSKQFF

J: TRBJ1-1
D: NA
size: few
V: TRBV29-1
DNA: TGCAGCGTCAAAGCCGGGACGGAGAACACTGAAGCTTTCTTT
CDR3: CSVKAGTENTEAFF

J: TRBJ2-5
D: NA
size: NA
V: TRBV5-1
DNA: TGCGCCAGCAGCTTGGGCGCTAGCCCCCATGAGCAGTACTTC
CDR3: CASSLGASPHEQYF

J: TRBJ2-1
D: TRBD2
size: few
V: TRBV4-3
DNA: TGCGCCAGCAGCCCCGGACTAGCGAACAATGAGCAGTTCTTC
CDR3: CASSPGLANNEQFF